Listed below are T cell receptor beta chains from one sample, sequenced in a study of OX40 agonist ivuxolimab in advanced cancers. The assay was immunoSEQ multiplex PCR, and TCRdb's table has in-frame clones only and misses some. The profile shows 65,000 or so clones, about 91% of them singletons. Here the sequenced sample was CD4+ or CD8+ T cells sorted from blood, taken in a trial of the OX40 agonist ivuxolimab. These receptors were collected from an adult with an advanced solid tumor such as melanoma, head and neck, liver or kidney cancer. The CDR3 runs from the conserved cysteine through the conserved F or W. D genes are given only for firm matches. Only some rows state a clone size, as once, few, many or a class for expanded clones.

TRBJ2-3	-	-	TRBV6-1	TGTGCCGCGGGGTATTGGGGTGATACGCAGTATTTT	CAAGYWGDTQYF
TRBJ2-5	-	-	TRBV9	TGTGCCAGCAGCGCTTTGGAGCAAAGCTCCGAAGAGACCCAGTACTTC	CASSALEQSSEETQYF
TRBJ1-1	-	-	TRBV25-1	TGTGCCAGCAGTGAATACTTGGACGTGAACACTGAAGCTTTCTTT	CASSEYLDVNTEAFF
TRBJ2-3	-	once	TRBV5-5	TGTGCCAGCAGCTTGGGGTACGGGAGCACAGATACGCAGTATTTT	CASSLGYGSTDTQYF
TRBJ2-1	TRBD2	-	TRBV9	TGTGCCAGCAGCGTAGGGACTAGCGTGTACAATGAGCAGTTCTTC	CASSVGTSVYNEQFF
TRBJ1-5	-	many	TRBV19	TGTGCCAGTAGTATAACGTCAGGGCATAGCAATCAGCCCCAGCATTTT	CASSITSGHSNQPQHF
TRBJ2-1	-	-	TRBV6-6	TGTGCCAGCAGACTCAGCAGGTGGACCTACAATGAGCAGTTCTTC	CASRLSRWTYNEQFF
TRBJ2-2	TRBD2	-	TRBV5-1	TGCGCCAGCAGTTATTGGGCGGGGGAAACCGGGGAGCTGTTTTTT	CASSYWAGETGELFF
TRBJ1-1	-	-	TRBV4-1	TGCGCCAGCAGCCAAGCAGGGGCTGAAGCTTTCTTT	CASSQAGAEAFF
TRBJ2-3	-	-	TRBV14	TGTGCCAGCAGCCAGGGTTGGAGCACAGATACGCAGTATTTT	CASSQGWSTDTQYF
TRBJ2-3	-	-	TRBV14	TGTGCCAGCAGCCAACCCTACCACGATACGCAGTATTTT	CASSQPYHDTQYF
TRBJ2-2	TRBD2	once	TRBV5-1	TGCGCCAGCAGCTTGAAACTAGCGGGGGCGAACACCGGGGAGCTGTTTTTT	CASSLKLAGANTGELFF
TRBJ1-1	TRBD1	-	TRBV6-1	TGTGCCAGCAGTGACCCGGGACAGCTTAACACTGAAGCTTTCTTT	CASSDPGQLNTEAFF